This T cell receptor beta chain stems from a study of beta chain features in type 1 diabetes. Sequencing targeted expressed TCRB transcripts, as all isolated RNA had been reverse transcribed. The repertoire was sequenced with immunoSEQ multiplex PCR; TCRdb's copy has only in-frame clones and lacks some. This table holds 300,000 or so clones, 14% found once. Germline V gene lookup returns CDR1 SGHTA and CDR2 FQGNSA. Unmatched junction bases numbered 2, after V lost 0 bases and J lost 10 bases. The CDR3 is 12 amino acids. This clone was observed a handful of times. The antigen is unknown. Broader study findings: Shorter TCRB CDR3s, moderately but significantly so, marked every one of the four CD4+ subsets in Type 1 diabetes patients.

Sequencing input: naive CD4+ T cells from blood. The rearrangement uses TRBV7-2 and TRBJ2-5; 7 nucleotides align to TRBD2. The origin of this receptor is a young man with type 1 diabetes. CDR3 nucleotide sequence: TGTGCCAGCAGCTTAGCGCCGGGAGGCCAGTACTTC. Protein: CASSLAPGGQYF.